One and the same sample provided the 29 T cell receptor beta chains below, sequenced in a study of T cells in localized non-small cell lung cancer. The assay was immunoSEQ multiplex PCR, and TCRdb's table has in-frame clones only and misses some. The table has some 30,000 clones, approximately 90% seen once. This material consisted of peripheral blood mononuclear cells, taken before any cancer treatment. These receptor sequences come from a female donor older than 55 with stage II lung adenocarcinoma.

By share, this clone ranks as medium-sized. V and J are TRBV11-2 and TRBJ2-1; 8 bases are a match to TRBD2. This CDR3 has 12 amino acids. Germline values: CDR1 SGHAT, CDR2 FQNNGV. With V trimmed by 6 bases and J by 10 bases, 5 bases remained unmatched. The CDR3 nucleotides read TGTGCCAGCAGTCTAACTAGCGGCGAGCAGTTCTTC. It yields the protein CASSLTSGEQFF.

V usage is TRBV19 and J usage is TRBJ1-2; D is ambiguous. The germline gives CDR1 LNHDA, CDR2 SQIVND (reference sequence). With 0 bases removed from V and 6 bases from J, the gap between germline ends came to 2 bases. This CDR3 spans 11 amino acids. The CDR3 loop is CASSIDHGYTF. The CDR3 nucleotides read TGTGCCAGTAGTATAGACCATGGCTACACCTTC.

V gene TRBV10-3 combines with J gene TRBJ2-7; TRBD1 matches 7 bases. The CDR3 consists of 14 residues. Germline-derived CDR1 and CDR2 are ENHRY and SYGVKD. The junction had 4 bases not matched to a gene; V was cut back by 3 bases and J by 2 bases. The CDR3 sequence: CAISEGTAAYEQYF. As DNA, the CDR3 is TGTGCCATCAGTGAAGGGACAGCGGCCTACGAGCAGTACTTC.

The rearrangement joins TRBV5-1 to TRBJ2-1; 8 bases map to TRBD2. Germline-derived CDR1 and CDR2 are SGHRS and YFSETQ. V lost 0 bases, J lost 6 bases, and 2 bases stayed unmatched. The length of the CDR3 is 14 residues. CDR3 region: CASSLASGGNEQFF. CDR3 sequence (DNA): TGCGCCAGCAGCTTGGCGAGCGGGGGCAATGAGCAGTTCTTC. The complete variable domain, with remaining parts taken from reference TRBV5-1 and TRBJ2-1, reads KAGVTQTPRYLIKTRGQQVTLSCSPISGHRSVSWYQQTPGQGLQFLFEYFSETQRNKGNFPGRFSGRQFSNSRSEMNVSTLELGDSALYLCASSLASGGNEQFFGPGTRLTVL.

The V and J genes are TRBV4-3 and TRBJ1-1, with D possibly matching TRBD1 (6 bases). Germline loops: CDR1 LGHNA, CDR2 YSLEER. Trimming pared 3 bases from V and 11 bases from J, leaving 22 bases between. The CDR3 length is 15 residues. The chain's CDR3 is CASSHSFQERGAAFF. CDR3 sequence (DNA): TGCGCCAGCAGCCACTCGTTCCAGGAGCGGGGGGCCGCTTTCTTT.

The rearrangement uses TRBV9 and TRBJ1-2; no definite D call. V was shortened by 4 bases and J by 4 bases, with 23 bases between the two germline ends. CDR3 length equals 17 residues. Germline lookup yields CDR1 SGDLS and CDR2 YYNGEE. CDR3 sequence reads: CASSIRATSPAIYGYTF. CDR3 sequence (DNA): TGTGCCAGCAGCATCCGGGCCACATCACCGGCGATCTATGGCTACACCTTC.

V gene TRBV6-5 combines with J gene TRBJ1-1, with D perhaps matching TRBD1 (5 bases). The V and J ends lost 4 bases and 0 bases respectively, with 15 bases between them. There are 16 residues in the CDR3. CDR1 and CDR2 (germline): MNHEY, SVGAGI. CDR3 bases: TGTGCCAGCAGTTCGTTAGGGGTTGCCCTGAACACTGAAGCTTTCTTT. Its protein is CASSSLGVALNTEAFF.

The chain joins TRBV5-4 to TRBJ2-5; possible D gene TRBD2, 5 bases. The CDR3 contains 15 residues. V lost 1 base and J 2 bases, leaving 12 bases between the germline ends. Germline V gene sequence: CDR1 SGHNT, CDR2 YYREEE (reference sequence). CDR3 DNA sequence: TGTGCCAGCAGCTTGAGTAGCGTTAATCAAGAGACCCAGTACTTC. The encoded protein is CASSLSSVNQETQYF.

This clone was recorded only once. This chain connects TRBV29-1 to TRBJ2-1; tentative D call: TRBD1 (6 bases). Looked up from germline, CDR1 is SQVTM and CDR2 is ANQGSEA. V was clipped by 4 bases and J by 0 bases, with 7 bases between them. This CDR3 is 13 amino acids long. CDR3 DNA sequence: TGCAGCGTTGGACAGGACTCCTACAATGAGCAGTTCTTC. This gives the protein CSVGQDSYNEQFF.

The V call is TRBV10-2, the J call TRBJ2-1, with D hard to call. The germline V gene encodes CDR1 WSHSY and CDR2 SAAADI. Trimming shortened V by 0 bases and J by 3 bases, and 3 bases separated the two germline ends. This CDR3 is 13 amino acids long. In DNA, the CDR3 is TGCGCCAGCAGTGAGTCCAGCTACAATGAGCAGTTCTTC. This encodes CASSESSYNEQFF.

The CDR3 bases are TGTGCCAGTAGTATTGGCGGAGGGGGTCGGTATGGCTACACCTTC. Protein: CASSIGGGGRYGYTF. This rearrangement joins TRBV19 to TRBJ1-2; possibly TRBD1 for D (6 bases). The ends were cut back, 3 bases at V and 5 bases at J, with 16 bases in the middle. Germline V CDR1 and CDR2: LNHDA, SQIVND (reference sequence). The CDR3 spans 15 residues.

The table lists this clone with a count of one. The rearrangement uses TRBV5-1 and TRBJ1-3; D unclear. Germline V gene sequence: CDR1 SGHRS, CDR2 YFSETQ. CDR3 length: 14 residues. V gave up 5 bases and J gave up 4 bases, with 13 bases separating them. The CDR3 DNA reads TGCGCCAGCAGAAGCTTGAGTTCGGGAAACACCATATATTTT. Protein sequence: CASRSLSSGNTIYF.

The CDR3 is CASSESYRTDTQYF. The CDR3 DNA is TGTGCCAGCAGTGAGTCCTATCGCACAGATACGCAGTATTTT. The rearrangement joins TRBV25-1 to TRBJ2-3, with no clear D. The V gene's germline CDR1 is MGHDK and CDR2 SYGVNS. Trimming shortened V by 3 bases and J by 1 base, and 8 bases separated the two germline ends. CDR3 size: 14 residues.

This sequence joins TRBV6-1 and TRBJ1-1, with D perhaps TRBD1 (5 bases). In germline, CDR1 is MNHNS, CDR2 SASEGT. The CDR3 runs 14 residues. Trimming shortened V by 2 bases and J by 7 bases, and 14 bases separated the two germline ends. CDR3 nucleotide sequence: TGTGCCAGCAGTGAACCGGGCAGGGAAAATGAAGCTTTCTTT. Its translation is CASSEPGRENEAFF.

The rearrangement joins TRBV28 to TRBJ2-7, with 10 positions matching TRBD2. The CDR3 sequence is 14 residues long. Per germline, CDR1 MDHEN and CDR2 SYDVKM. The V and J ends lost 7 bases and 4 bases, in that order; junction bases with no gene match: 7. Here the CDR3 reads CASIPGTSVYEQYF. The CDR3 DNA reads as TGTGCCAGCATCCCCGGGACTAGCGTATACGAGCAGTACTTC.

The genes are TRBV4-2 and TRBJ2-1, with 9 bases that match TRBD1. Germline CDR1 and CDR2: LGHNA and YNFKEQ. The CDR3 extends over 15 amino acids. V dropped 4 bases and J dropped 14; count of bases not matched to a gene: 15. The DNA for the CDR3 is TGTGCCAGCAGCCCGGAGAGGACAGGGGCTCGGGAGGAGTTCTTC. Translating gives CASSPERTGAREEFF.

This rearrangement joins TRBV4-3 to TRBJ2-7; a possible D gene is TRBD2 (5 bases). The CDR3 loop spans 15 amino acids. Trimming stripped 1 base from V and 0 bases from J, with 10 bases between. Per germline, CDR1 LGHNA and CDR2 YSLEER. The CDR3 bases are TGCGCCAGCAGCCAAGTTTTTAGCGCCTCCTACGAGCAGTACTTC. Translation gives CASSQVFSASYEQYF.

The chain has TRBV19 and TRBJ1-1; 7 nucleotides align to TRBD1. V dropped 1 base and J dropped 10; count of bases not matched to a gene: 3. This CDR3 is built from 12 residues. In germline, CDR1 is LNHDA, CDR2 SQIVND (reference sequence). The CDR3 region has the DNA TGTGCCAGTAGTATAGGGGCAGGGGGAGCTTTCTTT. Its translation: CASSIGAGGAFF.

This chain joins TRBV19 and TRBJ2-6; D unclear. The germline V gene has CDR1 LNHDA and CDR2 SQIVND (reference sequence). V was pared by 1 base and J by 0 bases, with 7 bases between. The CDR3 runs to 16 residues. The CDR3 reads CASSIGQLSGANVLTF. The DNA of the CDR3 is TGTGCCAGTAGTATAGGGCAGCTCTCTGGGGCCAACGTCCTGACTTTC.

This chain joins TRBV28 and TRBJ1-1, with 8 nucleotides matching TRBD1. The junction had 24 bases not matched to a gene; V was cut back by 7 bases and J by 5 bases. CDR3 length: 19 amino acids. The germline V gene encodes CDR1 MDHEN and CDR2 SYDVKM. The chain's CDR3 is CASIRRADRGKGERTEAFF. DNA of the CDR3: TGTGCCAGCATCCGAAGGGCCGACAGGGGAAAAGGGGAAAGGACTGAAGCTTTCTTT.

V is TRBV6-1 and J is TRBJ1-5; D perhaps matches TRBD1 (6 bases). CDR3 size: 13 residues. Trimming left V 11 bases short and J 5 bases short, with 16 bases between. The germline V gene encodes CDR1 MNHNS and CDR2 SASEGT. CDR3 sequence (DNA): TGTGCCGAATCTGGGGACACACATCAGCCCCAGCATTTT. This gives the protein CAESGDTHQPQHF.

CDR3 sequence (DNA): TGTGCCAGCAGTTTATCGGGCCGGCTTCATGGCTACACCTTC. Translation gives CASSLSGRLHGYTF. The chain has TRBV27 and TRBJ1-2; D unresolved. The germline V gene encodes CDR1 MNHEY and CDR2 SMNVEV (reference sequence). The CDR3 contains 14 residues. V was clipped by 0 bases and J by 6 bases, with 11 bases between them.

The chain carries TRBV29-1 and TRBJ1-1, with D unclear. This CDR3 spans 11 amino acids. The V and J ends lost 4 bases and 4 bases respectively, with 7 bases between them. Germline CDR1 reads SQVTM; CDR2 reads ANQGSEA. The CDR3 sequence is CSVVEITEAFF. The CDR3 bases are TGCAGCGTTGTGGAAATCACTGAAGCTTTCTTT.

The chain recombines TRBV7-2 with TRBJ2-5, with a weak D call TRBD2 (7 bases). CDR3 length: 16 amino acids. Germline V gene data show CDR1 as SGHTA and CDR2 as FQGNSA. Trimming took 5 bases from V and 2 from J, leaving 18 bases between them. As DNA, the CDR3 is TGTGCCAGCAGCCTTAGTGGGGGGGGGCTTCAAGAGACCCAGTACTTC. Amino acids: CASSLSGGGLQETQYF.

CDR3 sequence: CASSFSGTGDNYGYTF. CDR3 sequence (DNA): TGTGCCAGCAGCTTTTCCGGGACAGGGGATAACTATGGCTACACCTTC. V usage is TRBV28 and J usage is TRBJ1-2; 10 bases are a match to TRBD1. With 6 bases clipped from V and 1 base from J, the junction kept 8 bases outside the gene matches. Germline-derived CDR1 and CDR2 are MDHEN and SYDVKM. The CDR3 runs 16 residues.

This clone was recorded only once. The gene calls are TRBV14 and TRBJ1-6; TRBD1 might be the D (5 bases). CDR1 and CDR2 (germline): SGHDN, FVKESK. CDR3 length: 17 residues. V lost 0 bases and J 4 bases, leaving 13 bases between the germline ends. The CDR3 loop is CASSQEGGGAYNSPLHF. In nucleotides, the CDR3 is TGTGCCAGCAGCCAAGAAGGCGGTGGGGCTTATAATTCACCCCTCCACTTT.

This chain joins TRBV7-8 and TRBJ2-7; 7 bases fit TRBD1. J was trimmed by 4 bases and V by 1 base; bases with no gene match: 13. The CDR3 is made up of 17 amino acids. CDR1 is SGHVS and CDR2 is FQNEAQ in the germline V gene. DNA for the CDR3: TGTGCCAGCAGCTTAGTGGCAACACTGACAGGGACATACGAGCAGTACTTC. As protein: CASSLVATLTGTYEQYF.

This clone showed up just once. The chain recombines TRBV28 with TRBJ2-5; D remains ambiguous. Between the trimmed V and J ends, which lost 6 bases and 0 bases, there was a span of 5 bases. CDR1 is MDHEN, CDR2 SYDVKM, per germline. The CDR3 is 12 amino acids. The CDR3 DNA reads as TGTGCCAGCAGACTGTACCAAGAGACCCAGTACTTC. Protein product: CASRLYQETQYF.

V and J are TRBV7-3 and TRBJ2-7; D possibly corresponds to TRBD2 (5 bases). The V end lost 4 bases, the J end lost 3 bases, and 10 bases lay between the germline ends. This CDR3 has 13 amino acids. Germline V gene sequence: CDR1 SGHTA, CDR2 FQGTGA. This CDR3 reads CASSSSPGYEQYF. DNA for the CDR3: TGTGCCAGCAGCTCTAGCCCTGGCTACGAGCAGTACTTC. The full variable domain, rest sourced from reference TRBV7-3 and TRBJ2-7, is GAGVSQTPSNKVTEKGKYVELRCDPISGHTALYWYRQSLGQGPEFLIYFQGTGAADDSGLPNDRFFAVRPEGSVSTLKIQRTERGDSAVYLCASSSSPGYEQYFGPGTRLTVT.